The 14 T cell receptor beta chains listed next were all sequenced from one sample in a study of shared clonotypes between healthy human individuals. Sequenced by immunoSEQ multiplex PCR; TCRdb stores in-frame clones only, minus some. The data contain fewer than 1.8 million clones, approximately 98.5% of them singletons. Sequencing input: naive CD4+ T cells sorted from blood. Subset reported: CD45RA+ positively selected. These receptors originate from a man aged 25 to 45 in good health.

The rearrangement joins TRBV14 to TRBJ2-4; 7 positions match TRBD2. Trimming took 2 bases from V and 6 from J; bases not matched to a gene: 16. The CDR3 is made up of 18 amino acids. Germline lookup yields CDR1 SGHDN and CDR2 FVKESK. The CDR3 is CASSQRRGSGYDLNIQYF. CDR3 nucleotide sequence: TGTGCCAGCAGCCAACGCCGTGGTAGCGGGTATGACTTAAACATTCAGTACTTC.

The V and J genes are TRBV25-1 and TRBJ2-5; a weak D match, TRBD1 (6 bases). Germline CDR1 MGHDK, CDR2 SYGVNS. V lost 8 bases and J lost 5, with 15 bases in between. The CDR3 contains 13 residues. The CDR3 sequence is CASGQTVGETQYF. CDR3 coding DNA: TGTGCCAGCGGACAGACCGTCGGGGAGACCCAGTACTTC.

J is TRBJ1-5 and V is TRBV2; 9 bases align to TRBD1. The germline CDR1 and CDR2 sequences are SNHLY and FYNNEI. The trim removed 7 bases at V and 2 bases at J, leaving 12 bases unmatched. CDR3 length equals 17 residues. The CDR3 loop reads CASKQGAHWVGNQPQHF. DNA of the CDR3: TGTGCCAGCAAACAGGGGGCTCATTGGGTAGGCAATCAGCCCCAGCATTTT. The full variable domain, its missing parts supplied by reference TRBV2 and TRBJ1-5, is EPEVTQTPSHQVTQMGQEVILRCVPISNHLYFYWYRQILGQKVEFLVSFYNNEISEKSEIFDDQFSVERPDGSNFTLKIRSTKLEDSAMYFCASKQGAHWVGNQPQHFGDGTRLSIL.

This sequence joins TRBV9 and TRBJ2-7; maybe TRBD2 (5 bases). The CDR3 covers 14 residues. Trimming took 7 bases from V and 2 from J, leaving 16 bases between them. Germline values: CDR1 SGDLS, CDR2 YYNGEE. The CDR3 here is CASGPGNSAYEQYF. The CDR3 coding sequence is TGTGCCAGCGGACCGGGAAATTCAGCCTACGAGCAGTACTTC.

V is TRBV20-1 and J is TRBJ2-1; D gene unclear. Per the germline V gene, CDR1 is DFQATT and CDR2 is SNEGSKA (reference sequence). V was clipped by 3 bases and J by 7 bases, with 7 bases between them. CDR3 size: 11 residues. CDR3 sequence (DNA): TGCAGTGCTAGTAAGGTTAATGAGCAGTTCTTC. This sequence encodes CSASKVNEQFF.

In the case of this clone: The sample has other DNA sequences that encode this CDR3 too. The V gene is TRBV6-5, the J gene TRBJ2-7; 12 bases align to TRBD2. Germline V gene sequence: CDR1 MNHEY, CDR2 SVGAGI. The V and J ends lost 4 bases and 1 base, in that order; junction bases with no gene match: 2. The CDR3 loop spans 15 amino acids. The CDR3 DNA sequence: TGTGCCAGCAGTTTACTAGCGGGAGGTTCCTACGAGCAGTACTTC. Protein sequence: CASSLLAGGSYEQYF.

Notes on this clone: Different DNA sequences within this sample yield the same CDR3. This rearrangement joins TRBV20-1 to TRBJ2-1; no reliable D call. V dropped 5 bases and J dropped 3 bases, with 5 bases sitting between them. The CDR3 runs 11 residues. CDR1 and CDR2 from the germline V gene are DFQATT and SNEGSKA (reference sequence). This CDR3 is CSACDYNEQFF. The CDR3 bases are TGCAGTGCTTGTGACTACAATGAGCAGTTCTTC.

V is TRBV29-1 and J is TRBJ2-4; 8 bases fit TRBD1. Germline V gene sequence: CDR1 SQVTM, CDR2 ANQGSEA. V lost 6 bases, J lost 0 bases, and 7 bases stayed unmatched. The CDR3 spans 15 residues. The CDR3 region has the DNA TGCAGCGTCGAGGGGACAGGAAAAGCCAAAAACATTCAGTACTTC. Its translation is CSVEGTGKAKNIQYF.

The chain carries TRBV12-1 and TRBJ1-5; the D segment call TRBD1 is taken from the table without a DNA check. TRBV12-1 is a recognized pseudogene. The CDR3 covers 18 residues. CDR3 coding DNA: TGTGCCAGCAGCTTAGGGGATTGGAATGATGGGGGCAATCAGCCCCAGCATTTT. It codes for CASSLGDWNDGGNQPQHF.

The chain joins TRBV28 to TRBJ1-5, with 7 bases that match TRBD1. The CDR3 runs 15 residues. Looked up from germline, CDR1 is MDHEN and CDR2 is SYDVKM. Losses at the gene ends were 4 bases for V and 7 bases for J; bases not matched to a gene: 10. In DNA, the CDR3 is TGTGCCAGCAGTTCCCCCCGGTCAGGGGGACAGCCCCAGCATTTT. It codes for CASSSPRSGGQPQHF.

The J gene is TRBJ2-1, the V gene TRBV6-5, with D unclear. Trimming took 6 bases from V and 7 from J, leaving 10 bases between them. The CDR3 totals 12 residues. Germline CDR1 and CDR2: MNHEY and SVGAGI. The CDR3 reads CASSQGGNEQFF. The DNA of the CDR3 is TGTGCCAGCAGCCAAGGCGGTAATGAGCAGTTCTTC.

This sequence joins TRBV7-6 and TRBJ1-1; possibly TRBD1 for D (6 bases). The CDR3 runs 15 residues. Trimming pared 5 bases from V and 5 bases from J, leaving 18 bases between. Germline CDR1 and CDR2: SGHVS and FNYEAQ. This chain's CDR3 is CASSVLGGVYTEAFF. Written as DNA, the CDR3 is TGTGCCAGCAGCGTATTAGGGGGAGTTTATACTGAAGCTTTCTTT.

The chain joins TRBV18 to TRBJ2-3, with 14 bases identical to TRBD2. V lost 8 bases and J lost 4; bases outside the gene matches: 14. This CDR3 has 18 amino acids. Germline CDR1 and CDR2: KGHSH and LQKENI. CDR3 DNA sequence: TGTGCCAGCGCCACCTTACCCGGACTAGCGGGAGGAGCAGATACGCAGTATTTT. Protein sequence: CASATLPGLAGGADTQYF.

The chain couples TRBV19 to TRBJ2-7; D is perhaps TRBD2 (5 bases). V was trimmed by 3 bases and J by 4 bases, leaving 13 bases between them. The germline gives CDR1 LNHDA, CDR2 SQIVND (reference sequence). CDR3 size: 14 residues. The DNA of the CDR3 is TGTGCCAGTAGTATCACCCCGCGGGCTTACGAGCAGTACTTC. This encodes CASSITPRAYEQYF.